A single sample gave rise to the 19 T cell receptor beta chains below, sequenced in a study of blood T cell repertoires in COVID-19. The data were produced by immunoSEQ multiplex PCR, yet TCRdb's version contains in-frame clones alone and is incomplete. The data show around 60,000 clones, around 89% seen once. Input material: peripheral blood. The receptors were gathered from a man between 60 and 75 years old with active COVID-19.

V is TRBV27 and J is TRBJ2-6; tentatively, D is TRBD2 (6 bases). V was trimmed by 6 bases and J by 9 bases, leaving 18 bases between them. The CDR3 is 15 residues long. The germline gives CDR1 MNHEY, CDR2 SMNVEV (reference sequence). CDR3 DNA sequence: TGTGCCAGCAGCACCCGGCGAGGGGAGGACAACGTCCTGACTTTC. This gives the protein CASSTRRGEDNVLTF.

Only one count was recorded for this clone. The chain couples TRBV7-8 to TRBJ2-1; D is possibly TRBD2 (5 bases). The CDR3 consists of 16 residues. Germline CDR1 and CDR2: SGHVS and FQNEAQ. V lost 5 bases, J lost 4 bases, and 18 bases lay in between. The CDR3 nucleotides are TGTGCCAGCAGCACAACCTCGGAAATAGCGTACAATGAGCAGTTCTTC. Protein product: CASSTTSEIAYNEQFF.

The J gene is TRBJ2-7, the V gene TRBV28; 10 nucleotides line up with TRBD1. V lost 1 base, J lost 1 base, and 13 bases stayed unmatched. The CDR3 loop spans 19 amino acids. The germline gives CDR1 MDHEN, CDR2 SYDVKM. The CDR3 DNA is TGTGCCAGCAGTTTATTTACCGGGACAGGGGTCGGTGGTTCCTACGAGCAGTACTTC. Protein: CASSLFTGTGVGGSYEQYF.

This rearrangement joins TRBV3-1 (or the pseudogene TRBV3-2) to TRBJ1-2, with TRBD1 matching 8 bases. Germline values: CDR1 LGHDT, CDR2 YNNKEL (reference sequence). The J segment lost 8 bases and the V segment lost 4 bases, leaving 6 bases of the junction unmatched. This CDR3 has 13 amino acids. CDR3 in DNA: TGTGCCAGCAGCCCGGACAGGGCTTCGGGCTACACCTTC. Translation: CASSPDRASGYTF.

The table lists this clone with a few counts. The chain couples TRBV6-4 to TRBJ2-3; TRBD2 agrees at 14 bases. The CDR3 is made up of 16 amino acids. The V and J ends lost 0 bases and 6 bases, in that order; junction bases with no gene match: 2. Germline V lookup: CDR1 MRHNA, CDR2 SNTAGT. The CDR3 coding sequence is TGTGCCAGCAGTGACTCGACTAGCGGGGGGGCCGATACGCAGTATTTT. Translated: CASSDSTSGGADTQYF.

This chain connects TRBV19 to TRBJ2-2; 12 nucleotides agree with TRBD2. The junction had 4 bases not matched to a gene; V was cut back by 5 bases and J by 0 bases. This CDR3 spans 17 amino acids. Germline CDR1 and CDR2: LNHDA and SQIVND (reference sequence). This CDR3 is CASSLRTSGANTGELFF. The CDR3 nucleotides are TGTGCCAGTAGTTTAAGGACTAGCGGGGCGAACACCGGGGAGCTGTTTTTT.

This clone appeared a single time. The genes are TRBV29-1 and TRBJ2-5, with TRBD2 as a possible D gene (5 bases). This CDR3 spans 12 amino acids. Germline V lookup: CDR1 SQVTM, CDR2 ANQGSEA. V lost 4 bases, J lost 5 bases, and 11 bases lay in between. CDR3 in amino acids: CSVAPGSETQYF. As DNA, the CDR3 is TGCAGCGTTGCCCCGGGGAGTGAGACCCAGTACTTC. Using reference TRBV29-1 and TRBJ2-5 for the parts outside the CDR3, the full variable domain is SAVISQKPSRDICQRGTSLTIQCQVDSQVTMMFWYRQQPGQSLTLIATANQGSEATYESGFVIDKFPISRPNLTFSTLTVSNMSPEDSSIYLCSVAPGSETQYFGPGTRLLVL.

This chain joins TRBV5-6 and TRBJ2-2, with D perhaps TRBD1 (6 bases). The CDR3 runs to 15 residues. The V and J ends lost 3 bases and 0 bases respectively, with 9 bases between them. Germline values: CDR1 SGHDT, CDR2 YYEEEE. CDR3 region: CASSSDRSNTGELFF. In DNA form, the CDR3 reads TGTGCCAGCAGCTCGGACAGATCGAACACCGGGGAGCTGTTTTTT.

CDR3 sequence: CASSLSGVAQPQHF. DNA of the CDR3: TGTGCCAGCAGCCTGTCAGGGGTGGCTCAGCCCCAGCATTTT. The V and J genes are TRBV6-5 and TRBJ1-5; D is possibly TRBD1 (6 bases). The CDR3 contains 14 residues. Between the trimmed V and J ends, which lost 6 bases and 6 bases, there was a span of 15 bases. Germline V gene data show CDR1 as MNHEY and CDR2 as SVGAGI.

This rearrangement joins TRBV5-1 to TRBJ2-2; 8 bases agree with TRBD1. V was clipped by 4 bases and J by 7 bases; unmatched bases: 3. Germline V gene lookup returns CDR1 SGHRS and CDR2 YFSETQ. This CDR3 spans 13 amino acids. The CDR3 nucleotides are TGCGCCAGCAGCCAGGGGGCCGGCGGGGAGCTGTTTTTT. This translates into CASSQGAGGELFF. The entire variable domain, with the rest obtained from reference TRBV5-1 and TRBJ2-2, is as follows: KAGVTQTPRYLIKTRGQQVTLSCSPISGHRSVSWYQQTPGQGLQFLFEYFSETQRNKGNFPGRFSGRQFSNSRSEMNVSTLELGDSALYLCASSQGAGGELFFGEGSRLTVL.

The chain carries TRBV24-1 and TRBJ2-3; 8 nucleotides line up with TRBD2. The CDR3 extends over 15 amino acids. V dropped 4 bases and J dropped 1; count of bases not matched to a gene: 3. The germline V gene has CDR1 KGHDR and CDR2 SFDVKD. The CDR3 protein is CATSDQTSGTDTQYF. CDR3 nucleotide sequence: TGTGCCACCAGTGACCAGACTAGCGGCACAGATACGCAGTATTTT.

The rearrangement uses TRBV4-1 and TRBJ1-2; the match to TRBD1 covers 9 bases. Trimming at V came to 1 base and at J to 6 bases, leaving 15 bases not matched to a gene. Germline V gene data show CDR1 as MGHRA and CDR2 as YSYEKL. This CDR3 spans 18 amino acids. The CDR3: CASSQVGITQGAKDGYTF. The DNA of the CDR3 is TGCGCCAGCAGCCAAGTCGGGATTACACAGGGGGCGAAGGATGGCTACACCTTC.

This clone was seen a single time. The chain uses TRBV12-3 or TRBV12-4 and TRBJ2-7; 7 nucleotides line up with TRBD2. This CDR3 is built from 13 residues. The V and J ends lost 8 bases and 0 bases, in that order; junction bases with no gene match: 4. CDR3 sequence: CASPGTNSYEQYF. As DNA, the CDR3 is TGTGCCAGCCCCGGGACTAACTCCTACGAGCAGTACTTC.

The rearrangement links TRBV28 to TRBJ2-1; 11 bases agree with TRBD2. The CDR3 loop spans 17 amino acids. CDR1 MDHEN and CDR2 SYDVKM come from the germline V gene. V was pared by 2 bases and J by 14 bases, with 17 bases of the junction left unmatched. The CDR3: CASSLLPSNSGRAGEFF. CDR3 DNA sequence: TGTGCCAGCAGTTTACTCCCCTCGAATAGCGGGAGGGCCGGCGAGTTCTTC.

J is TRBJ2-7 and V is TRBV10-3, with TRBD1 as a possible D gene (5 bases). The germline CDR1 and CDR2 sequences are ENHRY and SYGVKD. V lost 6 bases to trimming and J lost 2 bases, with 11 bases between them. CDR3 size: 13 residues. The CDR3 DNA follows: TGTGCCATCAGCCAGGGCCCCCCCTACGAGCAGTACTTC. Protein: CAISQGPPYEQYF.

The chain links TRBV6-5 to TRBJ2-6, with D hard to call. The CDR3 contains 16 residues. Germline V gene sequence: CDR1 MNHEY, CDR2 SVGAGI. V lost 4 bases to trimming and J lost 4 bases, with 14 bases between them. CDR3: CASSFLSAGGANVLTF. CDR3 bases: TGTGCCAGCAGTTTTTTATCTGCAGGAGGGGCCAACGTCCTGACTTTC.

This clone has only a few counts. V gene TRBV27 combines with J gene TRBJ2-7, with D maybe TRBD2 (5 bases). Germline CDR1 and CDR2: MNHEY and SMNVEV (reference sequence). The CDR3 covers 15 residues. Trimming cost V 0 bases and J 2 bases, with 11 bases left between them. The CDR3 sequence is CASSLSPLGTYEQYF. DNA for the CDR3: TGTGCCAGCAGTTTATCCCCACTAGGGACCTACGAGCAGTACTTC.

The genes are TRBV7-2 and TRBJ1-1, with D perhaps TRBD1 (6 bases). This CDR3 has 13 amino acids. Trimming shortened V by 5 bases and J by 5 bases, and 12 bases separated the two germline ends. Germline values: CDR1 SGHTA, CDR2 FQGNSA. The CDR3 spells CASSTRQVTEAFF. As DNA, the CDR3 is TGTGCCAGCAGCACCCGACAGGTTACTGAAGCTTTCTTT.

The chain links TRBV6-6 to TRBJ2-1, with 10 bases that match TRBD2. CDR1 and CDR2 (germline): MNHNY, SVGAGI (reference sequence). The ends lost 8 bases at V and 7 bases at J; junction bases unmatched: 5. The CDR3 consists of 13 residues. CDR3 protein: CASGGLALNEQFF. CDR3 nucleotides: TGTGCCAGCGGGGGACTAGCGTTAAATGAGCAGTTCTTC.